The rows below give T cell receptor beta chains drawn from one sample of a study of blood T cell repertoires in COVID-19. Profiled with immunoSEQ multiplex PCR; TCRdb holds only in-frame clones, not every one. The sample consists of about 90,000 clones, under 95% of them appearing once. The sequenced material came from peripheral blood. The receptors were gathered from a human donor with active COVID-19. The donor label of this sample is uncertain. Each CDR3 is given with its conserved first and last residue. Each record gives: J gene, clone size, V gene, D gene, CDR3 DNA, CDR3 protein. The D gene is left open where the match is weak. Expanded clones get a size class; other rows say once, few or many, or leave the size out.

J: TRBJ2-1; size: once; V: TRBV2; D: TRBD1; DNA: TGTGCCAGCCCGGACAGGGGGAGCTCCTACAATGAGCAGTTCTTC; CDR3: CASPDRGSSYNEQFF
J: TRBJ2-5; size: .; V: TRBV7-6; D: TRBD2; DNA: TGTGCCAGCAGCCCAAGGTCGGGACTAGTATCCGAGACCCAGTACTTC; CDR3: CASSPRSGLVSETQYF
J: TRBJ1-2; size: few; V: TRBV3-1/TRBV3-2; D: .; DNA: TGTGCCAGCAGCCCCAAGACAACAGGTGGCTACACCTTC; CDR3: CASSPKTTGGYTF
J: TRBJ2-3; size: .; V: TRBV9; D: TRBD2; DNA: TGTGCCAGCAGCGCCGGGACTAGCGGGGGGGCCGGGGATACGCAGTATTTT; CDR3: CASSAGTSGGAGDTQYF
J: TRBJ2-7; size: .; V: TRBV2; D: TRBD1; DNA: TGTGCCAGCAGCAAATTCCCGGGACAGGGGAGTTACGAGCAGTACTTC; CDR3: CASSKFPGQGSYEQYF
J: TRBJ2-3; size: .; V: TRBV19; D: .; DNA: TGTGCCAGTAGTATTAGCGAGGTATATGGTACAGATACGCAGTATTTT; CDR3: CASSISEVYGTDTQYF
J: TRBJ1-5; size: .; V: TRBV5-8; D: TRBD1; DNA: TGTGCCAGCAGTTTTGACAGGGTTGGTCAGCCCCAGCATTTT; CDR3: CASSFDRVGQPQHF
J: TRBJ2-1; size: .; V: TRBV14; D: .; DNA: TGTGCCAGCAGCCAACAAATCTACAATGAGCAGTTCTTC; CDR3: CASSQQIYNEQFF
J: TRBJ2-2; size: .; V: TRBV5-1; D: .; DNA: TGCGCCAGCAGCTCACTAGCAGACACCGGGGAGCTGTTTTTT; CDR3: CASSSLADTGELFF
J: TRBJ1-3; size: .; V: TRBV13; D: .; DNA: TGTGCCAGCAGCTCCTATCAGGGGACTGGAAACACCATATATTTT; CDR3: CASSSYQGTGNTIYF
J: TRBJ2-1; size: .; V: TRBV4-3; D: .; DNA: TGCGCCAGCAGCCAAGTTGGGACTTCGGGTGAGCAGTTCTTC; CDR3: CASSQVGTSGEQFF
J: TRBJ1-1; size: .; V: TRBV6-6; D: .; DNA: TGTGCCAGCAGTTACTCGGGGGCGCAGGTCACTGAAGCTTTCTTT; CDR3: CASSYSGAQVTEAFF
J: TRBJ2-1; size: .; V: TRBV7-9; D: .; DNA: TGTGCCAGCAGCTTCCCCCCGGCAGGGCGTTGGGACAATGAGCAGTTCTTC; CDR3: CASSFPPAGRWDNEQFF
J: TRBJ1-5; size: .; V: TRBV5-1; D: .; DNA: TGCGCCAGCAGCGACAACGGATCGCCCCAGCATTTT; CDR3: CASSDNGSPQHF
J: TRBJ2-7; size: .; V: TRBV10-3; D: TRBD2; DNA: TGTGCCATCACCCCTCTCGCGGGGGATATCTACGAGCAGTACTTC; CDR3: CAITPLAGDIYEQYF
J: TRBJ2-6; size: .; V: TRBV19; D: TRBD1; DNA: TGTGCCAGTACGGACAGGGGGTCCTCTGGGGCCAACGTCCTGACTTTC; CDR3: CASTDRGSSGANVLTF
J: TRBJ2-3; size: once; V: TRBV7-3; D: .; DNA: TGTGCCACCGCTTTGGGCCACGGCACAGATACGCAGTATTTT; CDR3: CATALGHGTDTQYF
J: TRBJ1-1; size: .; V: TRBV7-6; D: .; DNA: TGTGCCAGCAGCTTAGTTGGGGGCGGTAACACTGAAGCTTTCTTT; CDR3: CASSLVGGGNTEAFF
J: TRBJ1-2; size: .; V: TRBV6-5; D: .; DNA: TGTGCCAGCAGTAACAGGGCCCCAGGTGGCTACACCTTC; CDR3: CASSNRAPGGYTF
J: TRBJ2-2; size: .; V: TRBV7-9; D: TRBD2; DNA: TGTGCCAGCAGCCCGACTAGCCCAAACACCGGGGAGCTGTTTTTT; CDR3: CASSPTSPNTGELFF
J: TRBJ2-6; size: .; V: TRBV7-9; D: .; DNA: TGTGCCAGCAGCCCCCGTAGCTCTGGGGCCAACGTCCTGACTTTC; CDR3: CASSPRSSGANVLTF
J: TRBJ2-2; size: once; V: TRBV6-6; D: .; DNA: TGTGCCAGCAGTTACTCCGGGAGCACCGGGGAGCTGTTTTTT; CDR3: CASSYSGSTGELFF
J: TRBJ2-5; size: once; V: TRBV4-1; D: .; DNA: TGCGCCAGCAGCCCCCAGCGGGCGCAAGAGACCCAGTACTTC; CDR3: CASSPQRAQETQYF
J: TRBJ2-1; size: .; V: TRBV15; D: .; DNA: TGTGCCACCAGCAGAGATCAGGGCAGGGCTTACAATGAGCAGTTCTTC; CDR3: CATSRDQGRAYNEQFF
J: TRBJ1-1; size: once; V: TRBV12-3/TRBV12-4; D: .; DNA: TGTGCCAGCAGTTTGACTTCGAACACTGAAGCTTTCTTT; CDR3: CASSLTSNTEAFF
J: TRBJ2-1; size: .; V: TRBV7-6; D: TRBD2; DNA: TGTGCCAGCAGCTTAGTTCATGGGGTAACTAGCGGGGTCCCTCATTCCTACAATGAGCAGTTCTTC; CDR3: CASSLVHGVTSGVPHSYNEQFF
J: TRBJ1-1; size: .; V: TRBV4-3; D: .; DNA: TGCGCCAGCAGCCTCGGGAGGTTCACTGAAGCTTTCTTT; CDR3: CASSLGRFTEAFF
J: TRBJ1-1; size: .; V: TRBV29-1; D: .; DNA: TGCAGCGTTGTCCGGGAAAACACTGAAGCTTTCTTT; CDR3: CSVVRENTEAFF
J: TRBJ2-5; size: .; V: TRBV19; D: .; DNA: TGTGCCAGTAGTTCCCCAGGGGAACAAGAGACCCAGTACTTC; CDR3: CASSSPGEQETQYF
J: TRBJ1-1; size: .; V: TRBV10-3; D: TRBD1; DNA: TGTGCCACCGTGACAGGGGGGAACACTGAAGCTTTCTTT; CDR3: CATVTGGNTEAFF
J: TRBJ1-2; size: .; V: TRBV5-8; D: .; DNA: TGTGCCAGCAGCTTGGGAGGCTCCCAGGGTAACTATGGCTACACCTTC; CDR3: CASSLGGSQGNYGYTF
J: TRBJ2-3; size: .; V: TRBV11-3; D: .; DNA: TGTGCCAGCAGCGAAGGGACTAGCACAGATACGCAGTATTTT; CDR3: CASSEGTSTDTQYF
J: TRBJ1-4; size: .; V: TRBV7-9; D: .; DNA: TGTGCCAGCAGCTTACAGGGGACGGAAAAACTGTTTTTT; CDR3: CASSLQGTEKLFF
J: TRBJ1-1; size: .; V: TRBV29-1; D: TRBD1; DNA: TGCAGCGTTGATCAGGGGGCTGAAGCTTTCTTT; CDR3: CSVDQGAEAFF
J: TRBJ2-3; size: .; V: TRBV7-9; D: TRBD2; DNA: TGTGCCAGCAGCTCTAGCGGTAGCACAGATACGCAGTATTTT; CDR3: CASSSSGSTDTQYF
J: TRBJ2-1; size: .; V: TRBV27; D: .; DNA: TGTGCCAGCAGGGTGAGCTCCTACAATGAGCAGTTCTTC; CDR3: CASRVSSYNEQFF
J: TRBJ2-3; size: .; V: TRBV29-1; D: .; DNA: TGCAGCGTCAGCGGGCCAGATACGCAGTATTTT; CDR3: CSVSGPDTQYF
J: TRBJ2-2; size: .; V: TRBV28; D: .; DNA: TGTGCCAGCAGCCTAGGAGGGGCCAGGGCGTGGGGGACCGGGGAGCTGTTTTTT; CDR3: CASSLGGARAWGTGELFF
J: TRBJ2-5; size: once; V: TRBV5-4; D: TRBD1; DNA: TGTGCCAGCAGCCTAGACAGGGGCGGAGAGACCCAGTACTTC; CDR3: CASSLDRGGETQYF
J: TRBJ1-1; size: .; V: TRBV5-5; D: TRBD1; DNA: TGTGCCAGCAGCCGGGACAGGCCCCCAAACACTGAAGCTTTCTTT; CDR3: CASSRDRPPNTEAFF
J: TRBJ1-5; size: .; V: TRBV2; D: TRBD1; DNA: TGTGCCAGCAGCGGGACAGCTAATAGCAATCAGCCCCAGCATTTT; CDR3: CASSGTANSNQPQHF
J: TRBJ1-6; size: few; V: TRBV24-1; D: .; DNA: TGTGCCACCAGTGATCCCCCGGGGAGGTGGAATTCACCCCTCCACTTT; CDR3: CATSDPPGRWNSPLHF
J: TRBJ2-3; size: .; V: TRBV6-5; D: TRBD2; DNA: TGTGCCAGCAGGCTAGCGGGGGGGACAGATACGCAGTATTTT; CDR3: CASRLAGGTDTQYF